Listed below are T cell receptor beta chains from one sample, sequenced in a study of blood T cell repertoires in COVID-19. Generated by immunoSEQ multiplex PCR, the TCRdb table keeps only in-frame clones and is missing some. The sample shows 50,000 or so clones, about 82% of them seen only once. The specimen sequenced was peripheral blood. All receptors derive from a woman of 80 years or more with acute or convalescent COVID-19. CDR3s include the opening cysteine and the closing phenylalanine or tryptophan. D genes are given only for firm matches. Some rows have no size entry. The others give once, few or many, or a class for an expanded clone.

J,D,size,V,CDR3,DNA
TRBJ2-5,TRBD1,.,TRBV30,CAWSRHKTGREETQYF,TGTGCCTGGAGTAGACATAAGACAGGGCGAGAAGAGACCCAGTACTTC
TRBJ2-1,TRBD1,once,TRBV5-1,CASSLFGQGGYNEQFF,TGCGCCAGCAGCTTGTTCGGACAGGGGGGGTACAATGAGCAGTTCTTC
TRBJ2-5,.,.,TRBV15,CATSRDPETQYF,TGTGCCACCAGCAGAGATCCGGAGACCCAGTACTTC
TRBJ2-3,TRBD2,.,TRBV18,CASSPLPSGRAGGTDTQYF,TGTGCCAGCTCACCCCTCCCTAGCGGGAGGGCCGGTGGCACAGATACGCAGTATTTT
TRBJ1-2,.,.,TRBV9,CATTDPGRLGYTF,TGTGCCACCACCGACCCAGGTCGCCTTGGCTACACCTTC
TRBJ2-3,TRBD2,few,TRBV7-8,CASSSIAGVGRSTDTQYF,TGTGCCAGCAGCTCAATAGCGGGAGTTGGGAGAAGCACAGATACGCAGTATTTT
TRBJ2-2,.,.,TRBV27,CASSLLLGDHTGELFF,TGTGCCAGCAGTTTACTTTTGGGAGACCACACCGGGGAGCTGTTTTTT
TRBJ2-1,TRBD1,.,TRBV2,CASMGQTLGEQFF,TGTGCCAGCATGGGACAGACTCTCGGTGAGCAGTTCTTC
TRBJ2-5,TRBD2,once,TRBV11-2,CASSPRTSGITQYF,TGTGCCAGCAGCCCTAGGACTAGCGGGATTACCCAGTACTTC
TRBJ2-5,TRBD2,.,TRBV23-1,CASSQPSATPSGEGLGAQYF,TGCGCCAGCAGCCAACCCTCAGCTACTCCTAGCGGAGAAGGGCTGGGGGCCCAGTACTTC
TRBJ2-3,TRBD1,.,TRBV28,CASSPSLGGQESDTQYF,TGTGCCAGCAGCCCCTCTTTGGGGGGACAGGAGTCAGATACGCAGTATTTT
TRBJ1-1,.,few,TRBV4-2,CASSQDEVWGGEAFF,TGTGCCAGCAGCCAAGATGAGGTCTGGGGGGGTGAAGCTTTCTTT
TRBJ2-3,.,.,TRBV29-1,CSVGGEGATTDTQYF,TGCAGCGTGGGAGGAGAGGGGGCTACCACAGATACGCAGTATTTT
TRBJ2-4,TRBD2,once,TRBV19,CASSIQGLAEGNIQYF,TGTGCCAGTAGTATACAGGGACTAGCGGAGGGAAACATTCAGTACTTC
TRBJ1-6,.,.,TRBV4-1,CASSPQGFDNSPLHF,TGCGCCAGCAGCCCACAGGGTTTTGATAATTCACCCCTCCACTTT
TRBJ2-5,.,once,TRBV9,CASSVGREQETQYF,TGTGCCAGCAGCGTAGGGAGAGAACAAGAGACCCAGTACTTC
TRBJ1-2,.,.,TRBV5-1,CASSPATGTDYGYTF,TGCGCCAGCAGCCCGGCCACAGGGACCGACTATGGCTACACCTTC
TRBJ1-1,TRBD1,.,TRBV10-2,CASSDRTGGTEAFF,TGCGCCAGCAGTGATCGAACAGGGGGCACTGAAGCTTTCTTT
TRBJ2-3,.,.,TRBV3-1/TRBV3-2,CASSLGLSTPDTQYF,TGTGCCAGCAGCCTGGGACTTTCCACCCCAGATACGCAGTATTTT
TRBJ1-6,TRBD1,.,TRBV28,CASSPGTGVSPLHF,TGTGCCAGCAGTCCGGGGACAGGGGTTTCACCCCTCCACTTT
TRBJ2-1,.,.,TRBV5-6,CASSLEWGEYNEQFF,TGTGCCAGCAGCCTGGAGTGGGGAGAGTACAATGAGCAGTTCTTC
TRBJ2-5,TRBD2,.,TRBV28,CASSSGLAGGTQETQYF,TGTGCCAGCAGTTCGGGGCTAGCGGGGGGGACCCAAGAGACCCAGTACTTC
TRBJ1-4,.,.,TRBV6-4,CASSDSGTPGQTEKLFF,TGTGCCAGCAGTGACAGTGGGACACCGGGCCAAACCGAAAAACTGTTTTTT
TRBJ1-2,.,.,TRBV7-3,CASSPGREFYGYTF,TGTGCCAGCAGCCCCGGACGGGAATTCTATGGCTACACCTTC
TRBJ2-1,TRBD1,.,TRBV18,CASSPGQAPSSYNEQFF,TGTGCCAGCTCACCCGGACAGGCCCCAAGCTCCTACAATGAGCAGTTCTTC
TRBJ1-1,.,.,TRBV12-3/TRBV12-4,CASSRGEGAEAFF,TGTGCCAGCAGCCGAGGGGAGGGTGCAGAAGCTTTCTTT
TRBJ2-1,TRBD2,.,TRBV11-2,CASSLIGGRAVGSYNEQFF,TGTGCCAGCAGCTTAATCGGCGGGAGAGCAGTAGGGTCCTACAATGAGCAGTTCTTC
TRBJ1-1,.,once,TRBV19,CASRPERRGTEAFF,TGTGCCAGTAGGCCGGAAAGGCGCGGTACTGAAGCTTTCTTT
TRBJ2-1,.,.,TRBV7-8,CASSSIRVLGDNEQFF,TGTGCCAGCAGCTCCATCCGGGTTCTCGGCGACAATGAGCAGTTCTTC
TRBJ1-1,TRBD1,.,TRBV30,CAWSPLTGAGTEAFF,TGTGCCTGGAGCCCTTTGACAGGGGCGGGAACTGAAGCTTTCTTT